Given below is one T cell receptor beta chain in context. The antigen is undetermined. This entry belongs to a study of a mutant IDH1 vaccine in newly diagnosed glioma. At the level of the study: The start of vaccination came 4-6 weeks after radiotherapy alone, or with temozolomide cycles. V12 fell at week 35 and V13, the study end, at week 47.

Germline V gene lookup returns CDR1 KGHSH and CDR2 LQKENI. This CDR3 is built from 15 residues. Trimming pared 0 bases from V and 5 bases from J, leaving 13 bases between. Time point denoted: week 35, safety follow-up. Alongside topical imiquimod, each dose of vaccine comprised 300 ug of mutant IDH1 20-mer peptide. Findings and limits, study-wide: Any relationship between pseudoprogression and changes in top peripheral T cell clonotypes seemed absent. Altogether, around 93% of patients exhibited vaccine-induced immune responses.

Produced via immunoSEQ multiplex PCR; TCRdb's table is partial and in-frame only. This sample has about 32,000 clones, with approximately 80% found just once. The source of this sequence is a woman aged 18-29 years with glioma. This specimen consisted of PBMCs, obtained from a glioma patient whose treatment included an IDH1 peptide vaccine. The chain joins TRBV18 to TRBJ1-2, with a possible D match to TRBD1 (6 bases). The CDR3 loop is CASSPPNREEYGYTF. In DNA form, the CDR3 reads TGTGCCAGCTCACCACCCAACAGGGAGGAGTATGGCTACACCTTC.